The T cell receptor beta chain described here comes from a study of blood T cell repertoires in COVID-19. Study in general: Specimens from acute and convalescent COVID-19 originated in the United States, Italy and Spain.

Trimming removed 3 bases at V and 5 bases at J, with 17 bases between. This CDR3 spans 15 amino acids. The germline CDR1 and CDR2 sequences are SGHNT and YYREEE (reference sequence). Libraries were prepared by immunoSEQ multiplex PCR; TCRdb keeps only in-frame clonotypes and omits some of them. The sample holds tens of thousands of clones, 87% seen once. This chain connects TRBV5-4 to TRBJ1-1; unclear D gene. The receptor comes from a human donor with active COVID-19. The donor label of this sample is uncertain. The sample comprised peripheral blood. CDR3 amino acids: CASSSISGFQTEAFF. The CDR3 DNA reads TGTGCCAGCAGCTCGATTTCGGGGTTCCAGACTGAAGCTTTCTTT.